These T cell receptor beta chains were read from a single sample in a study of identical twins. TCRdb re-analysed the 5' RACE reads in MiXCR, keeping a single row per CDR3 protein. The repertoire holds about 150,000 distinct CDR3 sequences, with around 3.4% as singletons. Sequences were obtained from memory T cells sorted from blood. These receptors originate from a young man in good health. CDR3s include the opening cysteine and the closing phenylalanine or tryptophan. A D gene is named only where the DNA matches it firmly. Clone sizes are given selectively: once, few, many, or a class where the clone is expanded.

TRBV6-2/TRBV6-3	TRBJ2-3	TRBD2	many	15	TGTGCCAGCACTGTAAGCGGGAGAGGCACAGATACGCAGTATTTT	CASTVSGRGTDTQYF
TRBV20-1	TRBJ2-1	NA	many	14	TGCAGTGCAGACAGGCAGGTGGGTGGGAATGAGCAGTTCTTC	CSADRQVGGNEQFF
TRBV7-7	TRBJ2-1	TRBD2	many	15	TGTGCCAGCAGCTCCCGACTAGCGGTATACAATGAGCAGTTCTTC	CASSSRLAVYNEQFF
TRBV5-1	TRBJ2-1	NA	many	14	TGCGCCAGCAGCCCCACCGGGGGACCGGGTGAGCAGTTCTTC	CASSPTGGPGEQFF
TRBV10-3	TRBJ2-1	NA	many	12	TGTGCCATCACCGGACTTGGGGATGAGCAGTTCTTC	CAITGLGDEQFF
TRBV30	TRBJ1-5	TRBD1	many	13	TGTGCCTGGAGCGGACAGGGTAGTCAGCCCCAGCATTTT	CAWSGQGSQPQHF
TRBV7-9	TRBJ2-3	TRBD2	many	12	TGTGCCAGCAGCTTCACCGGGGGGGCGCAGTATTTT	CASSFTGGAQYF
TRBV20-1	TRBJ2-1	NA	many	11	TGCAAAACAGGCGGGGACAATGAGCAGTTCTTC	CKTGGDNEQFF
TRBV2	TRBJ2-5	NA	few	15	TGTGCCAGCAGTGTTCTGACACTGACTAAAGAGACCCAGTACTTC	CASSVLTLTKETQYF
TRBV7-6	TRBJ2-2	NA	many	14	TGTGCCAGCAGCTTAGTGGCGAACACCGGGGAGCTGTTTTTT	CASSLVANTGELFF
TRBV28	TRBJ2-1	NA	many	16	TGTGCCAGCAGTTTAGGTATGGCGGTGTCACGGAATGAGCAGTTCTTC	CASSLGMAVSRNEQFF
TRBV6-1	TRBJ2-6	NA	many	18	TGTGCCAGCAACCCCTCCTTGACATCGAGCTCTGGGGCCAACGTCCTGACTTTC	CASNPSLTSSSGANVLTF
TRBV20-1	TRBJ1-5	TRBD1	many	16	TGCAGTGCTAGAGAGGGGGGACAGGTGGGCAATCAGCCCCAGCATTTT	CSAREGGQVGNQPQHF
TRBV20-1	TRBJ2-7	NA	many	14	TGCAGTGCTAGAGTAGCAGGGAGGTCCTACGAGCAGTACTTC	CSARVAGRSYEQYF
TRBV19	TRBJ1-5	TRBD1	few	17	TGTGCCAGTAGTATTCGGGGACAGCTTATCAGCAATCAGCCCCAGCATTTT	CASSIRGQLISNQPQHF
TRBV13	TRBJ2-1	TRBD2	many	15	TGTGCCAGCAGCCTTAGCGGGAGGGCCTGGAATGAGCAGTTCTTC	CASSLSGRAWNEQFF
TRBV12-3/TRBV12-4	TRBJ2-1	NA	many	13	TGTGCCAGCTCTCGGGAGCACCCCCGGGAGCAGTTCTTC	CASSREHPREQFF
TRBV20-1	TRBJ2-2	NA	many	12	TGCAGTGCTTGTACTACCACCGGGGAGCTGTTTTTT	CSACTTTGELFF
TRBV7-2	TRBJ1-1	NA	many	11	TGTGCCAGCAGCTACGGGACAGAAGCTTTCTTT	CASSYGTEAFF
TRBV4-2	TRBJ1-5	NA	NA	14	TGTGCCAGCAGCCAAGGGCAGAACAATCAGCCCCAGCATTTT	CASSQGQNNQPQHF
TRBV5-1	TRBJ2-3	NA	many	15	TGCGCCAGCAGCCGAGAGGGACGAGGAGGAGATACGCAGTATTTT	CASSREGRGGDTQYF
TRBV29-1	TRBJ2-5	TRBD2	many	14	TGCAGCGTTCAGCAACTAGCGGGAGCAGAGACCCAGTACTTC	CSVQQLAGAETQYF
TRBV27	TRBJ2-5	TRBD1	NA	14	TGTGCCAGCAGTTCCGACAGGGGGTGGGAGACCCAGTACTTC	CASSSDRGWETQYF